One and the same sample provided the 15 T cell receptor beta chains below, sequenced in a study of cytomegalovirus exposure and HLA in healthy donors. PCR primers comprised 60 Vbeta and 13 Jbeta primers. Repertoires were generated with immunoSEQ multiplex PCR, while TCRdb's copy carries only in-frame clones and drops some. The sample lists 200,000 or so clones, 65% to 85% seen once, with around 5.9% in the top ten. Sequencing was performed on PBMCs. The receptors originated from a woman younger than 45 in good health and CMV-seropositive.

The CDR3 DNA sequence: TGTGCCAGCAGCCTTCATCTTGGGGACAGTGCGGGAAACACCATATATTTT. Translation gives CASSLHLGDSAGNTIYF. This chain uses TRBV4-2 with TRBJ1-3; 7 nucleotides match TRBD1. CDR1 and CDR2 from the germline V gene are LGHNA and YNFKEQ. The CDR3 contains 17 residues. The junction had 13 bases not matched to a gene; V was cut back by 4 bases and J by 4 bases.

This chain joins TRBV10-2 and TRBJ2-7, with a possible D match to TRBD1 (6 bases). Trimming removed 3 bases at V and 3 bases at J, with 9 bases between. The CDR3 totals 13 residues. Germline lookup yields CDR1 WSHSY and CDR2 SAAADI. The DNA for the CDR3 is TGCGCCAGCAGTGATGGGGACAACTACGAGCAGTACTTC. Its protein is CASSDGDNYEQYF.

The chain joins TRBV2 to TRBJ2-2; no reliable D call. Deletions cut 6 bases from V and 7 bases from J, with 9 bases between. This CDR3 contains 12 residues. Germline CDR1 is SNHLY and CDR2 is FYNNEI. DNA for the CDR3: TGTGCCAGCAGCCCCAGGTACGGGGAGCTGTTTTTT. Translating gives CASSPRYGELFF.

The V and J genes are TRBV10-3 and TRBJ2-7; 7 bases map to TRBD1. J was trimmed by 13 bases and V by 5 bases; bases with no gene match: 11. The CDR3 runs 12 residues. From germline, CDR1 is ENHRY and CDR2 SYGVKD. The CDR3 protein is CAISRTGELTYF. In nucleotides, the CDR3 is TGTGCCATCAGTCGGACAGGCGAGTTGACTTACTTC.

The V call is TRBV6-1, the J call TRBJ1-1; tentatively, D is TRBD1 (5 bases). Germline V gives CDR1 MNHNS, CDR2 SASEGT. The CDR3 sequence is 12 residues long. The V gene lost 10 bases and the J gene lost 3 bases, with 12 bases spanning the gap. The chain's CDR3 is CAMSQEYTEAFF. The CDR3 DNA reads as TGTGCCATGTCACAGGAATACACTGAAGCTTTCTTT.

J is TRBJ2-5 and V is TRBV19, with 7 positions matching TRBD1. The CDR3 totals 13 residues. Germline CDR1 LNHDA, CDR2 SQIVND (reference sequence). Trimming took 4 bases from V and 1 from J; bases not matched to a gene: 0. CDR3 nucleotides: TGTGCCAGTAGTACAGGGGGCCAAGAGACCCAGTACTTC. Encoded protein: CASSTGGQETQYF.

V and J are TRBV6-5 and TRBJ2-3; 8 positions agree with TRBD2. Losses at the gene ends were 6 bases for V and 4 bases for J; bases not matched to a gene: 9. CDR1 is MNHEY and CDR2 is SVGAGI in the germline V gene. This CDR3 contains 15 residues. The CDR3 sequence: CASSQREIRSDTQYF. As DNA, the CDR3 is TGTGCCAGCAGCCAGCGGGAGATTCGTTCAGATACGCAGTATTTT.

V and J are TRBV5-1 and TRBJ1-5; 9 positions match TRBD1. The ends lost 4 bases at V and 4 bases at J; junction bases unmatched: 6. The CDR3 has 15 residues. CDR1 SGHRS and CDR2 YFSETQ come from the germline V gene. The CDR3 region is CASSNGQGLNQPQHF. The CDR3 coding sequence is TGCGCCAGCAGCAACGGACAGGGGCTAAATCAGCCCCAGCATTTT.

Only a few counts were recorded for this clone. This chain joins TRBV1 and TRBJ2-2; TRBD2, the D gene given by the table, was not confirmed from the DNA. TRBV1 is tagged as a pseudogene. The CDR3 runs 14 residues. CDR3 sequence (DNA): TGCACCAGTCGGAGGACTAGCAAGACCGGGGAGCTGTTTTTT. It yields the protein CTSRRTSKTGELFF.

J is TRBJ2-1 and V is TRBV14, with D possibly TRBD2 on 6 matching bases. The germline V gene encodes CDR1 SGHDN and CDR2 FVKESK. V lost 0 bases to trimming and J lost 15 bases, with 15 bases between them. The length of the CDR3 is 13 residues. The CDR3 DNA is TGTGCCAGCAGCCAAGATCTGGACTATCCGCCGTTCTTC. Translated, it gives CASSQDLDYPPFF.

The V call is TRBV6-6, the J call TRBJ1-2; D is possibly TRBD1 (5 bases). Trimming pared 5 bases from V and 8 bases from J, leaving 18 bases between. This CDR3 comprises 14 residues. Germline CDR1 is MNHNY and CDR2 is SVGAGI (reference sequence). CDR3 region: CASSPDSGFYGYTF. CDR3 nucleotide sequence: TGTGCCAGCAGTCCCGACAGTGGGTTCTACGGCTACACCTTC.

This chain connects TRBV27 to TRBJ2-1; TRBD2 matches 9 bases. The junction had 9 bases not matched to a gene; V was cut back by 1 base and J by 8 bases. Germline CDR1 MNHEY, CDR2 SMNVEV (reference sequence). CDR3 length equals 16 residues. CDR3 coding DNA: TGTGCCAGCAGTTTATTACCAGCGGGAGGTGTGGATGAGCAGTTCTTC. Amino acid sequence: CASSLLPAGGVDEQFF.

This clone came up once. The chain employs TRBV6-4 and TRBJ2-6; D call uncertain. V was cut by 5 bases and J by 0 bases, with 8 bases left in between. The CDR3 runs 15 residues. The germline V gene encodes CDR1 MRHNA and CDR2 SNTAGT. Written as DNA, the CDR3 is TGTGCCAGCAGTCCTAGTTACTCTGGGGCCAACGTCCTGACTTTC. This sequence encodes CASSPSYSGANVLTF.

The chain is built from TRBV19 and TRBJ1-2; possible D gene TRBD1, 5 bases. Trimming took 2 bases from V and 3 from J, leaving 10 bases between them. The CDR3 has 14 residues. Looked up from germline, CDR1 is LNHDA and CDR2 is SQIVND (reference sequence). CDR3 coding DNA: TGTGCCAGTAGTATAACAGGCAGTGACTATGGCTACACCTTC. It encodes CASSITGSDYGYTF. The full variable domain, with the rest looked up from reference TRBV19 and TRBJ1-2, is DGGITQSPKYLFRKEGQNVTLSCEQNLNHDAMYWYRQDPGQGLRLIYYSQIVNDFQKGDIAEGYSVSREKKESFPLTVTSAQKNPTAFYLCASSITGSDYGYTFGSGTRLTVV.

The V and J genes are TRBV7-6 and TRBJ1-4, with TRBD1 as a possible D gene (5 bases). The ends were cut back, 5 bases at V and 8 bases at J, with 24 bases in the middle. The CDR3 totals 17 residues. Germline V CDR1 and CDR2: SGHVS, FNYEAQ. CDR3 coding DNA: TGTGCCAGCAGCGGAGCGACAACGGGGCTAGCGGGGGAAAAACTGTTTTTT. Protein: CASSGATTGLAGEKLFF.